The rows below give T cell receptor beta chains drawn from one sample of a study of T-cell reconstitution after alpha-beta-depleted transplantation in children. TCRdb re-analysed the PCR reads in MiXCR, keeping a single row per CDR3 protein. The sample records 700,000 to 850,000 distinct CDR3 sequences, roughly 15% being singletons. The specimen was PBMCs, mostly from graft donor cells, collected 360 days after TCRalphabeta/CD19-depleted stem cell transplant. The receptors shown here come from a male patient younger than 18 who had a stem cell transplant for acute lymphoblastic leukemia, so the T cells may come from the graft donor. Each CDR3 is given with its conserved first and last residue. A D gene is named only where the DNA matches it firmly. Clone size is given for some rows only: seen once, a few or many times, or a class if the clone is expanded.

j_gene: TRBJ2-1; abundance: few; len: 16; d_gene: -; v_gene: TRBV24-1; CDR3aa: CATSDRDTSFYNEQFF; CDR3nt: TGTGCCACCAGTGACCGGGACACCTCCTTCTACAATGAGCAGTTCTTC
j_gene: TRBJ2-5; abundance: few; len: 17; d_gene: -; v_gene: TRBV27; CDR3aa: CASSPGTSYGGQETQYF; CDR3nt: TGTGCCAGCAGTCCGGGCACCTCTTACGGGGGCCAAGAGACCCAGTACTTC
j_gene: TRBJ1-1; abundance: many; len: 14; d_gene: -; v_gene: TRBV5-1; CDR3aa: CASSLYGGRTEAFF; CDR3nt: TGCGCCAGCAGCTTATATGGGGGGCGGACTGAAGCTTTCTTT
j_gene: TRBJ2-2; abundance: -; len: 16; d_gene: -; v_gene: TRBV29-1; CDR3aa: CSVSKNYRDGIGELFF; CDR3nt: TGCAGCGTTTCCAAAAACTACAGGGACGGTATCGGGGAGCTGTTTTTT
j_gene: TRBJ2-5; abundance: -; len: 14; d_gene: TRBD1; v_gene: TRBV12-3/TRBV12-4; CDR3aa: CASSYRTGFQTQYF; CDR3nt: TGTGCCAGCAGTTACAGGACAGGTTTTCAGACCCAGTACTTC
j_gene: TRBJ2-4; abundance: -; len: 16; d_gene: -; v_gene: TRBV6-1; CDR3aa: CASSPGLRLAKNIQYF; CDR3nt: TGTGCCAGCAGCCCGGGACTCAGACTAGCCAAAAACATTCAGTACTTC
j_gene: TRBJ2-2; abundance: few; len: 13; d_gene: -; v_gene: TRBV29-1; CDR3aa: CSVEAPNTGELFF; CDR3nt: TGCAGCGTTGAGGCACCTAACACCGGGGAGCTGTTTTTT
j_gene: TRBJ2-7; abundance: -; len: 15; d_gene: TRBD1; v_gene: TRBV9; CDR3aa: CASSTHRGSSYEQYF; CDR3nt: TGTGCCAGCAGCACGCACAGGGGGAGCTCCTACGAGCAGTACTTC
j_gene: TRBJ2-1; abundance: many; len: 15; d_gene: TRBD2; v_gene: TRBV19; CDR3aa: CASSFRDYPFVGQFF; CDR3nt: TGTGCCAGTAGTTTCCGGGACTACCCATTTGTCGGGCAGTTCTTC
j_gene: TRBJ2-7; abundance: few; len: 15; d_gene: -; v_gene: TRBV21-1; CDR3aa: CASSRMDRGVGEQYF; CDR3nt: TGTGCCAGCAGCAGAATGGACAGGGGAGTGGGCGAGCAGTACTTC
j_gene: TRBJ2-1; abundance: -; len: 17; d_gene: TRBD2; v_gene: TRBV4-1; CDR3aa: CASVSSGSFLSYNEQFF; CDR3nt: TGCGCCAGCGTGTCCAGCGGGAGTTTCCTTTCCTACAATGAGCAGTTCTTC
j_gene: TRBJ2-3; abundance: few; len: 15; d_gene: -; v_gene: TRBV27; CDR3aa: CASSSFPVGPDTQYF; CDR3nt: TGTGCCAGCAGCTCCTTTCCGGTGGGCCCAGATACGCAGTATTTT
j_gene: TRBJ2-1; abundance: -; len: 16; d_gene: TRBD1; v_gene: TRBV4-1; CDR3aa: CASSQAPRGRDDEQFF; CDR3nt: TGCGCCAGCAGCCAAGCCCCCAGGGGGCGTGATGATGAGCAGTTCTTC
j_gene: TRBJ2-7; abundance: few; len: 15; d_gene: -; v_gene: TRBV12-3/TRBV12-4; CDR3aa: CASRSQGSSSYEQYF; CDR3nt: TGTGCCAGCAGGTCCCAGGGGTCCAGCTCCTACGAGCAGTACTTC
j_gene: TRBJ2-1; abundance: few; len: 16; d_gene: -; v_gene: TRBV5-1; CDR3aa: CASSLTITAAYNEQFF; CDR3nt: TGCGCCAGCAGCTTGACCATTACTGCGGCTTACAATGAGCAGTTCTTC
j_gene: TRBJ1-1; abundance: many; len: 13; d_gene: -; v_gene: TRBV29-1; CDR3aa: CSVEISGGTEAFF; CDR3nt: TGCAGCGTTGAAATCTCGGGAGGGACTGAAGCTTTCTTT
j_gene: TRBJ2-2; abundance: -; len: 13; d_gene: -; v_gene: TRBV7-8; CDR3aa: CASSRSPTGELFF; CDR3nt: TGTGCCAGCTCGAGATCCCCCACCGGGGAGCTGTTTTTT
j_gene: TRBJ2-5; abundance: -; len: 14; d_gene: -; v_gene: TRBV20-1; CDR3aa: CSASSTGRQETQYF; CDR3nt: TGCAGTGCTAGTTCCACAGGGAGACAGGAGACCCAGTACTTC
j_gene: TRBJ2-1; abundance: -; len: 15; d_gene: TRBD2; v_gene: TRBV11-2; CDR3aa: CASSFLAGAGDEQFF; CDR3nt: TGTGCCAGCAGCTTCTTAGCGGGAGCAGGCGATGAGCAGTTCTTC
j_gene: TRBJ2-7; abundance: -; len: 14; d_gene: -; v_gene: TRBV12-3/TRBV12-4; CDR3aa: CASSRSIYTYEQYF; CDR3nt: TGTGCCAGCAGTCGCTCAATTTATACCTACGAGCAGTACTTC
j_gene: TRBJ1-6; abundance: -; len: 13; d_gene: TRBD1; v_gene: TRBV2; CDR3aa: CASEDRGNSPLHF; CDR3nt: TGTGCCAGCGAGGACAGGGGAAATTCACCCCTCCACTTT
j_gene: TRBJ2-7; abundance: few; len: 15; d_gene: -; v_gene: TRBV5-1; CDR3aa: CASSLPTGLTYEQYF; CDR3nt: TGCGCCAGCAGCTTGCCGACAGGTCTCACCTACGAGCAGTACTTC
j_gene: TRBJ2-5; abundance: -; len: 14; d_gene: -; v_gene: TRBV7-9; CDR3aa: CASSLVAYQETQYF; CDR3nt: TGTGCCAGCAGCTTAGTGGCATACCAAGAGACCCAGTACTTC
j_gene: TRBJ2-7; abundance: few; len: 15; d_gene: -; v_gene: TRBV5-1; CDR3aa: CASSLRLGNSYEQYF; CDR3nt: TGCGCCAGCAGCTTGCGGCTAGGGAACTCCTACGAGCAGTACTTC
j_gene: TRBJ2-1; abundance: -; len: 15; d_gene: -; v_gene: TRBV18; CDR3aa: CASSTRGGSYNEQFF; CDR3nt: TGTGCCAGCTCAACCCGGGGAGGCTCTTACAATGAGCAGTTCTTC
j_gene: TRBJ2-3; abundance: -; len: 16; d_gene: TRBD1; v_gene: TRBV7-8; CDR3aa: CASSSFRDSRTDTQYF; CDR3nt: TGTGCCAGCAGCTCATTCCGGGACAGTCGCACAGATACGCAGTATTTT
j_gene: TRBJ2-7; abundance: few; len: 14; d_gene: -; v_gene: TRBV20-1; CDR3aa: CSARPTRSSYEQYF; CDR3nt: TGCAGTGCTAGACCCACCCGGAGCTCCTACGAGCAGTACTTC
j_gene: TRBJ2-2; abundance: -; len: 13; d_gene: -; v_gene: TRBV4-1; CDR3aa: CASSHPTGGELFF; CDR3nt: TGCGCCAGCAGCCACCCGACGGGCGGGGAGCTGTTTTTT
j_gene: TRBJ2-7; abundance: many; len: 11; d_gene: -; v_gene: TRBV10-3; CDR3aa: CAIRDTYEQYF; CDR3nt: TGTGCCATCAGGGACACCTACGAGCAGTACTTC
j_gene: TRBJ1-2; abundance: -; len: 14; d_gene: TRBD1; v_gene: TRBV13; CDR3aa: CASSLQGARHGYTF; CDR3nt: TGTGCCAGCAGTTTACAGGGGGCGCGCCATGGCTACACCTTC
j_gene: TRBJ2-3; abundance: -; len: 17; d_gene: TRBD2; v_gene: TRBV5-1; CDR3aa: CASSSYPTSGITDTQYF; CDR3nt: TGCGCCAGCAGCTCTTACCCAACTAGCGGGATCACAGATACGCAGTATTTT
j_gene: TRBJ1-1; abundance: -; len: 12; d_gene: TRBD1; v_gene: TRBV29-1; CDR3aa: CSVAGGGAEAFF; CDR3nt: TGCAGCGTTGCAGGGGGGGGCGCTGAAGCTTTCTTT
j_gene: TRBJ2-1; abundance: -; len: 14; d_gene: -; v_gene: TRBV7-9; CDR3aa: CASSSPTSLNELFF; CDR3nt: TGTGCCAGCAGCTCACCCACTAGTCTCAATGAGCTGTTCTTC
j_gene: TRBJ2-2; abundance: -; len: 14; d_gene: -; v_gene: TRBV19; CDR3aa: CASSIGTVTGELFF; CDR3nt: TGTGCCAGTAGTATAGGAACAGTCACCGGGGAGCTGTTTTTT
j_gene: TRBJ2-1; abundance: few; len: 14; d_gene: -; v_gene: TRBV20-1; CDR3aa: CSAKPQRAYNEQFF; CDR3nt: TGCAGTGCCAAGCCCCAGCGGGCCTACAATGAGCAGTTCTTC
j_gene: TRBJ2-3; abundance: -; len: 15; d_gene: TRBD2; v_gene: TRBV27; CDR3aa: CASSPDGQFGGTQYF; CDR3nt: TGTGCCAGCAGTCCCGACGGGCAGTTCGGGGGGACGCAGTATTTT
j_gene: TRBJ1-1; abundance: -; len: 14; d_gene: TRBD1; v_gene: TRBV20-1; CDR3aa: CSARGTASNTEAFF; CDR3nt: TGCAGTGCTAGGGGGACAGCCTCAAACACTGAAGCTTTCTTT
j_gene: TRBJ2-2; abundance: -; len: 13; d_gene: -; v_gene: TRBV20-1; CDR3aa: CSASPPNTGELFF; CDR3nt: TGCAGTGCTTCCCCCCCGAACACCGGGGAGCTGTTTTTT
j_gene: TRBJ2-7; abundance: few; len: 12; d_gene: -; v_gene: TRBV2; CDR3aa: CASSQTPLEQYF; CDR3nt: TGTGCCAGCAGCCAAACTCCTCTCGAGCAGTACTTC
j_gene: TRBJ1-6; abundance: -; len: 13; d_gene: -; v_gene: TRBV18; CDR3aa: CASSPKHRFTLHF; CDR3nt: TGTGCCAGCTCACCAAAGCACCGATTCACCCTCCACTTT
j_gene: TRBJ1-3; abundance: -; len: 14; d_gene: -; v_gene: TRBV5-1; CDR3aa: CASSLGLPGNTIYF; CDR3nt: TGCGCCAGCAGCTTGGGTTTACCTGGAAACACCATATATTTT
j_gene: TRBJ2-7; abundance: -; len: 15; d_gene: TRBD1; v_gene: TRBV4-2; CDR3aa: CASSQEDRGLYEQYF; CDR3nt: TGTGCCAGCAGCCAAGAAGACAGGGGACTCTACGAGCAGTACTTC
j_gene: TRBJ2-7; abundance: -; len: 14; d_gene: TRBD1; v_gene: TRBV4-1; CDR3aa: CASSLGQGAHEQYF; CDR3nt: TGCGCCAGCAGCTTGGGACAGGGGGCCCACGAGCAGTACTTC
j_gene: TRBJ2-5; abundance: once; len: 20; d_gene: TRBD1; v_gene: TRBV6-1; CDR3aa: CASRGTGTAFLLGLQETQYF; CDR3nt: TGTGCCAGCAGGGGAACCGGGACAGCCTTTCTTTTAGGACTTCAAGAGACCCAGTACTTC
j_gene: TRBJ2-2; abundance: few; len: 17; d_gene: TRBD2; v_gene: TRBV4-2; CDR3aa: CASSRLAGVQNTGELFF; CDR3nt: TGTGCCAGCAGCCGACTAGCGGGAGTCCAGAACACCGGGGAGCTGTTTTTT
j_gene: TRBJ1-1; abundance: few; len: 16; d_gene: TRBD1; v_gene: TRBV12-3/TRBV12-4; CDR3aa: CASITDRKYMNTEAFF; CDR3nt: TGTGCCAGCATTACGGACAGGAAGTATATGAACACTGAAGCTTTCTTT
j_gene: TRBJ2-1; abundance: -; len: 14; d_gene: -; v_gene: TRBV3-1; CDR3aa: CASSLLGDHNEQFF; CDR3nt: TGTGCCAGCAGCCTCCTGGGTGACCACAATGAGCAGTTCTTC
j_gene: TRBJ2-3; abundance: -; len: 15; d_gene: TRBD1; v_gene: TRBV3-1; CDR3aa: CASSLRTGNTDTQYF; CDR3nt: TGTGCCAGCAGCCTACGGACAGGGAATACAGATACGCAGTATTTT
j_gene: TRBJ2-1; abundance: -; len: 13; d_gene: -; v_gene: TRBV20-1; CDR3aa: CSAREGFYNEQFF; CDR3nt: TGCAGTGCTAGAGAGGGTTTCTACAATGAGCAGTTCTTC
j_gene: TRBJ2-5; abundance: many; len: 17; d_gene: TRBD2; v_gene: TRBV12-3/TRBV12-4; CDR3aa: CASSSRTSGGAGETQYF; CDR3nt: TGTGCCAGCAGTTCCCGGACTAGCGGGGGGGCCGGGGAGACCCAGTACTTC
j_gene: TRBJ1-1; abundance: few; len: 12; d_gene: TRBD1; v_gene: TRBV10-2; CDR3aa: CASKGAATEAFF; CDR3nt: TGCGCCAGCAAGGGGGCGGCCACTGAAGCTTTCTTT
j_gene: TRBJ1-1; abundance: few; len: 14; d_gene: -; v_gene: TRBV7-9; CDR3aa: CASSSLLRTAEAFF; CDR3nt: TGTGCCAGCAGCTCCCTTCTCCGGACAGCTGAAGCTTTCTTT
j_gene: TRBJ2-5; abundance: -; len: 11; d_gene: -; v_gene: TRBV7-9; CDR3aa: CASTPLETQYF; CDR3nt: TGTGCCAGCACCCCCCTAGAGACCCAGTACTTC
j_gene: TRBJ2-7; abundance: -; len: 15; d_gene: TRBD2; v_gene: TRBV4-1; CDR3aa: CASSQLTAGDYEQYF; CDR3nt: TGCGCCAGCAGCCAACTAACAGCGGGAGATTACGAGCAGTACTTC
j_gene: TRBJ2-7; abundance: many; len: 14; d_gene: TRBD1; v_gene: TRBV27; CDR3aa: CASSRTGWAYEQYF; CDR3nt: TGTGCCAGCAGTCGGACAGGGTGGGCCTACGAGCAGTACTTC